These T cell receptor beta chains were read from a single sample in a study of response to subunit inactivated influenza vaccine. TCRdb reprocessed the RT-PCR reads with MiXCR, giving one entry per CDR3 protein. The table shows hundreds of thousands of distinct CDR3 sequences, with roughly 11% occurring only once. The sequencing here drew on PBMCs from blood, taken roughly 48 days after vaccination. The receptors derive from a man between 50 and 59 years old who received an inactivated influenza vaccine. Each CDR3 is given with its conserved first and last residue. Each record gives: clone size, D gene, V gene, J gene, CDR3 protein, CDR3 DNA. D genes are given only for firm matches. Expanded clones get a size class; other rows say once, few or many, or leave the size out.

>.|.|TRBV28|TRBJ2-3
CASSSSMRAMATDTQYF
TGTGCCAGCAGTTCCTCCATGCGGGCAATGGCCACAGATACGCAGTATTTT
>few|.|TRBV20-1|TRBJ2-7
CSARDVASWDEQYF
TGCAGTGCTAGAGATGTAGCTTCCTGGGACGAGCAGTACTTC
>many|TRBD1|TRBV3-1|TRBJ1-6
CASSHSTGRPPLHF
TGTGCCAGCAGCCACTCGACAGGGCGGCCACCCCTCCACTTT
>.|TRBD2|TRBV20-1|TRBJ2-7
CSARPTSGASYEQYF
TGCAGTGCTAGACCCACTAGCGGTGCATCCTACGAGCAGTACTTC
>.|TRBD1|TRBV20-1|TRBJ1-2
CCARNTGTGAVDYGYTF
TGCTGTGCTAGAAACACGGGGACAGGGGCGGTGGACTATGGCTACACCTTC
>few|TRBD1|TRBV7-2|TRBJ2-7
CASSQVPWDRSYEQYF
TGTGCCAGCAGCCAGGTACCCTGGGACAGATCCTACGAGCAGTACTTC
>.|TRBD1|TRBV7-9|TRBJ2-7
CASSYTGTGFYEQYF
TGTGCCAGCAGCTATACCGGGACAGGGTTCTACGAGCAGTACTTC
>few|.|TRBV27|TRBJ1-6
CASSLRVGNSPLHF
TGTGCCAGCAGTTTAAGGGTCGGCAATTCACCCCTCCACTTT
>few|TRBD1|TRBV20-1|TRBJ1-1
CSAAGGGTEAFF
TGCAGTGCCGCAGGGGGCGGCACTGAAGCTTTCTTT
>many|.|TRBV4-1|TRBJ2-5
CASSQVLGETQYF
TGCGCCAGCAGCCAGGTACTTGGGGAGACCCAGTACTTC
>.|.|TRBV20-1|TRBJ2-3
CSAPTRKVLDTQYF
TGCAGTGCCCCGACTAGAAAGGTGTTAGATACGCAGTATTTT
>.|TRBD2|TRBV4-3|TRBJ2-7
CASSQDARSGRAYEQYF
TGCGCCAGCAGCCAAGACGCGAGGAGCGGGAGGGCCTACGAGCAGTACTTC
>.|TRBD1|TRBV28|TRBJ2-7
CASSSGRGLWSEQYF
TGTGCCAGCAGTTCCGGCAGGGGGCTCTGGAGCGAGCAGTACTTC
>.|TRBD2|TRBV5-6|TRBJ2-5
CASSPAAGYRETQYF
TGTGCCAGCAGCCCAGCAGCGGGATATAGGGAGACCCAGTACTTC
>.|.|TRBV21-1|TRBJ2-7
CASSNLVGINSYEQYF
TGTGCCAGCAGCAACCTAGTCGGGATAAATTCCTACGAGCAGTACTTC
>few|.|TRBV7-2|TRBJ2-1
CASSFDGPSMDNEQFF
TGTGCCAGCAGCTTCGACGGCCCCAGCATGGACAATGAGCAGTTCTTC
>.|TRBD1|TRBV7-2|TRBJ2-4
CASSAGQGSQNIQYF
TGTGCCAGCAGCGCCGGACAGGGCTCGCAAAACATTCAGTACTTC
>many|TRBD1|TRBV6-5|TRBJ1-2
CASSSSKGQGEVGYTF
TGTGCCAGCAGTTCCTCCAAAGGACAGGGGGAGGTTGGCTACACCTTC
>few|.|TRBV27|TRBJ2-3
CASKGLGSDTQYF
TGTGCCAGCAAAGGTCTTGGCTCAGATACGCAGTATTTT
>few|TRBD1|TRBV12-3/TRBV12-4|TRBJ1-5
CASSPTGGPQPQHF
TGTGCCAGCAGCCCGACAGGGGGCCCTCAGCCCCAGCATTTT
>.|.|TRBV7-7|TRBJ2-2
CASSPDTTGELFF
TGTGCTAGCAGCCCGGACACCACCGGGGAGCTGTTTTTT
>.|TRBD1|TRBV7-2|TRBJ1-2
CASSSEVGTGRLYTF
TGTGCCAGCAGCTCCGAAGTCGGGACAGGGCGTCTCTACACCTTC
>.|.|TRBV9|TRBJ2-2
CASSPGVEGGELFF
TGTGCCAGCAGCCCCGGGGTCGAGGGCGGGGAGCTGTTTTTT
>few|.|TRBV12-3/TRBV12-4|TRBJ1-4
CASSLRSALREHEKLFF
TGTGCCAGCAGTTTAAGATCGGCACTGCGGGAACATGAAAAACTGTTTTTT
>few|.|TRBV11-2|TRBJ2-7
CASSWPRGPDRRIPGYEQYF
TGTGCCAGCAGCTGGCCCCGCGGCCCCGACCGACGAATTCCTGGTTACGAGCAGTACTTC
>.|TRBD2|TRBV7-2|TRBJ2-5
CASSLTSGWETQYF
TGTGCCAGCAGCTTGACTAGCGGCTGGGAGACCCAGTACTTC
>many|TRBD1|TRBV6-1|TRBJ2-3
CASSPDRLTADTQYF
TGTGCCAGCAGTCCGGACAGGCTTACTGCAGATACGCAGTATTTT
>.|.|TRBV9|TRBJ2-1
CASSVGDTHYEQFF
TGTGCCAGCAGCGTAGGGGACACACACTATGAGCAGTTCTTC
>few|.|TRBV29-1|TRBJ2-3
CSVTSSAKTDTQYF
TGCAGCGTCACGTCTAGCGCAAAGACAGATACGCAGTATTTT
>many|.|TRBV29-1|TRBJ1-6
CSVADSFFGVSPLHF
TGCAGCGTCGCGGATAGTTTCTTTGGCGTTTCACCCCTCCACTTT
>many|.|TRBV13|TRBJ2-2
CASSLGGGPRSTGELFF
TGTGCCAGCAGCTTAGGAGGCGGGCCGCGCAGCACCGGGGAGCTGTTTTTT
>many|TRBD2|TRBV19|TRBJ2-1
CASSGRGYNEQFF
TGTGCCAGTAGCGGGAGGGGTTACAATGAGCAGTTCTTC
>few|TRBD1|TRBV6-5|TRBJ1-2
CASSYRQAGGTGGYTF
TGTGCCAGCAGTTACCGTCAGGCAGGGGGTACTGGTGGCTACACCTTC
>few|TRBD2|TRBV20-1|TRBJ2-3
CSARPLAGRLYTDTQYF
TGCAGTGCTAGACCCCTAGCGGGAAGGTTATACACAGATACGCAGTATTTT
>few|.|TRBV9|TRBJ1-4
CASSAHDTSTNEKLFF
TGTGCCAGCAGCGCCCATGACACCTCAACTAATGAAAAACTGTTTTTT
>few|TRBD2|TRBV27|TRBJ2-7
CASSLGGWGSEQYF
TGTGCCAGCAGTTTGGGGGGGTGGGGATCGGAGCAGTACTTC
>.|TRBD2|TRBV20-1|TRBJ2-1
CSARQTSGSYNEQFF
TGCAGTGCTAGACAGACTAGCGGGAGTTACAATGAGCAGTTCTTC
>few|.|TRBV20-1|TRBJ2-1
CSARSSVSSYNEQFF
TGCAGTGCTAGATCTAGCGTAAGCTCCTACAATGAGCAGTTCTTC
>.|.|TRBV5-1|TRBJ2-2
CASSPTGFGTGELFF
TGCGCCAGCAGCCCGACAGGATTTGGCACCGGGGAGCTGTTTTTT
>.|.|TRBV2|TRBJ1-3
CASSEQGRRNTIYF
TGTGCCAGCAGTGAACAGGGGCGTAGAAACACCATATATTTT
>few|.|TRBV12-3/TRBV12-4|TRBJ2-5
CASSFRGDLTQYF
TGTGCCAGCAGTTTCAGGGGGGACCTAACCCAGTACTTC
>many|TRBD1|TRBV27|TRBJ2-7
CASSLQGATYEQYF
TGTGCCAGCAGTTTACAGGGGGCTACCTACGAGCAGTACTTC
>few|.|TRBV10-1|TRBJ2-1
CASSESISYNEQFF
TGCGCCAGCAGTGAGTCGATCAGTTACAATGAGCAGTTCTTC
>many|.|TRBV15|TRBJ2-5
CATSRGQEAQYF
TGTGCCACCAGCAGAGGACAGGAGGCCCAGTACTTC
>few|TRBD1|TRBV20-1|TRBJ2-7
CSARGGQGAKEQYF
TGCAGTGCTAGAGGGGGACAGGGGGCGAAAGAGCAGTACTTC
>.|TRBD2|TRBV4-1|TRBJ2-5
CASSVPGLAAQTQYF
TGCGCCAGCAGCGTACCGGGACTAGCGGCCCAGACCCAGTACTTC
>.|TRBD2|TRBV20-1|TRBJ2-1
CSAITGTSSNEQFF
TGCAGTGCTATCACCGGGACTAGTAGTAATGAGCAGTTCTTC
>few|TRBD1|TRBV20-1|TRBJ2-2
CSALRQGTSSNTGELFF
TGCAGTGCGCTAAGACAGGGGACCAGTTCGAACACCGGGGAGCTGTTTTTT
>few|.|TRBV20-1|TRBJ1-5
CSATLDRNQPQHF
TGCAGTGCTACCTTGGACAGAAATCAGCCCCAGCATTTT
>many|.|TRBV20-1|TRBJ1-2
CSARARTYGYTF
TGCAGTGCTAGAGCCAGGACCTATGGCTACACCTTC
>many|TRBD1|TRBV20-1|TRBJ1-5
CSARDTGQGANQPQHF
TGCAGTGCTAGAGACACCGGACAGGGGGCGAATCAGCCCCAGCATTTT